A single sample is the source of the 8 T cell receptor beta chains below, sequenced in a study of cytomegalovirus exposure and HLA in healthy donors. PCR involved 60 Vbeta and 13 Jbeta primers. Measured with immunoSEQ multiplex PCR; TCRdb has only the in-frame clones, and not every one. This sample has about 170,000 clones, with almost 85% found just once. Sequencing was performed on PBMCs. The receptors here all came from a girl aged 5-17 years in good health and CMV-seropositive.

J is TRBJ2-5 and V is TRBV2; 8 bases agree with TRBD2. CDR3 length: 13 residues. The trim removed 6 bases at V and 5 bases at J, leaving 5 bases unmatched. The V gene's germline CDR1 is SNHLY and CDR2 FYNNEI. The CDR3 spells CASRRGAYETQYF. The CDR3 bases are TGTGCCAGCAGGCGGGGGGCATATGAGACCCAGTACTTC.

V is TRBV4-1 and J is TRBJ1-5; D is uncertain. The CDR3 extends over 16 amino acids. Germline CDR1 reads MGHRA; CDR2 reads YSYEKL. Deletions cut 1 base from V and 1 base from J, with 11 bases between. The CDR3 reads CASSQVYGVSNQPQHF. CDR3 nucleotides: TGCGCCAGCAGCCAAGTTTACGGGGTCAGCAATCAGCCCCAGCATTTT.

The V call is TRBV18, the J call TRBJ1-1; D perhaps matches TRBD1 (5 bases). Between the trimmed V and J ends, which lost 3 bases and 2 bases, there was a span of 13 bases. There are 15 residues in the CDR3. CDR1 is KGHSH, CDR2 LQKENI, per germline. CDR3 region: CASSPAGKGNTEAFF. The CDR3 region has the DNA TGTGCCAGCTCACCTGCAGGGAAGGGTAACACTGAAGCTTTCTTT.

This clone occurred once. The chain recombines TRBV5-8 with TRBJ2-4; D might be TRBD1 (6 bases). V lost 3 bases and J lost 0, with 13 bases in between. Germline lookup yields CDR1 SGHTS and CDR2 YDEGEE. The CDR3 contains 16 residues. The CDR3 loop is CASSYGQRIAKNIQYF. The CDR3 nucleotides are TGTGCCAGCAGCTATGGACAGCGCATAGCCAAAAACATTCAGTACTTC.

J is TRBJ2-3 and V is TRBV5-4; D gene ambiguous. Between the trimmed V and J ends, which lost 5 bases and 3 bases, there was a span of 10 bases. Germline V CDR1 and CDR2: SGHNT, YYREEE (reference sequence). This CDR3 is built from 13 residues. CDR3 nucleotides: TGTGCCAGCAGTCTCTCCGGGACAGATACGCAGTATTTT. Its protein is CASSLSGTDTQYF.

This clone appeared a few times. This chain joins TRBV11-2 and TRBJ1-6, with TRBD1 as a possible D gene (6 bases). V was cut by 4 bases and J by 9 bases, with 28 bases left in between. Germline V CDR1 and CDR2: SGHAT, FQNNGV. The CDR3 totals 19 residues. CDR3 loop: CASSYSTGLGTSRGSPLHF. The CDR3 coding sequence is TGTGCCAGCAGCTATTCTACAGGGTTGGGTACGAGCAGGGGTTCACCCCTCCACTTT.

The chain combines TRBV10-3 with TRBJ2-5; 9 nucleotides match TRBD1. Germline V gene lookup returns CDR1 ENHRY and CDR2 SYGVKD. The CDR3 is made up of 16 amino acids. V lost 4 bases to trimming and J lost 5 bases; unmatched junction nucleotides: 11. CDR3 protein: CAISGTPTGGEETQYF. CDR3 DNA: TGTGCCATCAGTGGGACCCCTACAGGGGGCGAGGAGACCCAGTACTTC.

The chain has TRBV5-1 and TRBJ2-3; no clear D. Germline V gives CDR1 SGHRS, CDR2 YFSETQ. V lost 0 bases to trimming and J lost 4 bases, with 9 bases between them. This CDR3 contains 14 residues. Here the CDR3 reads CASSLAVRSDTQYF. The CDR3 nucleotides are TGCGCCAGCAGCTTGGCGGTTCGCTCAGATACGCAGTATTTT.